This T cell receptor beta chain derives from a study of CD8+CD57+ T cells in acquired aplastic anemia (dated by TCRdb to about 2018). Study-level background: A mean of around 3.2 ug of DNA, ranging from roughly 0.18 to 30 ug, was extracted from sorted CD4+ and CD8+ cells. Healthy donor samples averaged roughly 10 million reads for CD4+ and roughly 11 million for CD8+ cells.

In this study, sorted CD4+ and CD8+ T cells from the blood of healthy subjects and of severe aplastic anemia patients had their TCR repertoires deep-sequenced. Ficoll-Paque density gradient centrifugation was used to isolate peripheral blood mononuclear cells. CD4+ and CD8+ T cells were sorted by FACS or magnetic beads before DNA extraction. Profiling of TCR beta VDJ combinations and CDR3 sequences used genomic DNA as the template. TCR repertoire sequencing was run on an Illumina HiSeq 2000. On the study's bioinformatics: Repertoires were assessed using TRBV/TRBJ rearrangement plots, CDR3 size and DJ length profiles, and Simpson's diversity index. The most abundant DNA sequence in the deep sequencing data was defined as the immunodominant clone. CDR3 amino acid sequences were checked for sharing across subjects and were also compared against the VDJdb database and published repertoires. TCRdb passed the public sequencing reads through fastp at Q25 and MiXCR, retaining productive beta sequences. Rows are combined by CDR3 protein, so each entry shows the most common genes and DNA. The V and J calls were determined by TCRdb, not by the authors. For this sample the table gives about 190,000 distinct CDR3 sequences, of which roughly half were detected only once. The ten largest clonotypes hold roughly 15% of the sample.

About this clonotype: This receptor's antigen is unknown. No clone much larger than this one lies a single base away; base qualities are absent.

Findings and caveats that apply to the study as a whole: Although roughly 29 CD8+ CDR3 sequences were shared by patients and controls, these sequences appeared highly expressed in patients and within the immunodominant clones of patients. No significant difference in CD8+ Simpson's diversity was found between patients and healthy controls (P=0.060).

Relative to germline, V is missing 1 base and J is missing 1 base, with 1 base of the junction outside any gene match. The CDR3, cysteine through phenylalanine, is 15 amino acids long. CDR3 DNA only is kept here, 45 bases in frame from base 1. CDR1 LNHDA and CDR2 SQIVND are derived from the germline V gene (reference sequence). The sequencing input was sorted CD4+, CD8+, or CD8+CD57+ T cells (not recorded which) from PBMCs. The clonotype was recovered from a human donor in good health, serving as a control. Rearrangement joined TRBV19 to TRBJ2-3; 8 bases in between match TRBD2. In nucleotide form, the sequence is TGTGCCAGTAGTATAGCCGGGGGGGGCACAGATACGCAGTATTTT. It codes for CASSIAGGGTDTQYF.